Sequencing of this TCR beta chain was carried out in a study of early T cells in non-severe SARS-CoV-2 infection. In germline, CDR1 is SNHLY, CDR2 FYNNEI. The CDR3 runs to 12 residues. V lost 6 bases to trimming and J lost 3 bases, with 9 bases between them. TCRdb ran MiXCR on the 5' RACE reads and lists one entry per CDR3 protein. The sample has some 66,000 distinct CDR3 sequences; roughly 13% are singletons. The specimen was whole blood. The chain has TRBV2 and TRBJ2-7; D possibly matches TRBD1 or TRBD2 (5 bases each). This TCR came from an adult who was a healthcare worker with PCR-confirmed SARS-CoV-2 infection or an uninfected control (not recorded which). CDR3 in amino acids: CASRGDLYEQYF. The DNA for the CDR3 is TGTGCCAGCAGAGGGGACCTCTACGAGCAGTACTTC.